The 29 T cell receptor beta chains below all came from one sample that was sequenced in a study of shared clonotypes between healthy human individuals. Produced via immunoSEQ multiplex PCR; TCRdb's table is partial and in-frame only. The table includes 2 million to 2.5 million clones, approximately 95% detected once. The sequencing sample was made of naive CD4+ T cells sorted from blood. The subset here: CD45RA+ positively selected. The receptors originated from a man aged 18 to 29 in good health.

The rearrangement joins TRBV28 to TRBJ1-4, with D possibly matching TRBD1 (5 bases). Looked up from germline, CDR1 is MDHEN and CDR2 is SYDVKM. V lost 2 bases and J 1 base, leaving 8 bases between the germline ends. This CDR3 contains 15 residues. Here the CDR3 DNA reads TGTGCCAGCAGTTTAAGGAGGGGAACTAATGAAAAACTGTTTTTT. It specifies CASSLRRGTNEKLFF.

This clone has only one observation. The V call is TRBV4-2, the J call TRBJ2-3; D perhaps matches TRBD2 (7 bases). This CDR3 is built from 15 residues. CDR1 and CDR2 (germline): LGHNA, YNFKEQ. V dropped 0 bases and J dropped 1 base, with 8 bases sitting between them. The CDR3 sequence: CASSQDGGRTDTQYF. The CDR3 DNA is TGTGCCAGCAGCCAAGACGGGGGGCGCACAGATACGCAGTATTTT.

The chain couples TRBV4-1 to TRBJ2-1; 9 nucleotides agree with TRBD2. With 0 bases clipped from V and 7 bases from J, the junction kept 7 bases outside the gene matches. The CDR3 runs to 16 residues. Germline-derived CDR1 and CDR2 are MGHRA and YSYEKL. The CDR3 reads CASSQDLAGGRNEQFF. The CDR3, as DNA: TGCGCCAGCAGCCAAGATTTGGCGGGAGGGCGGAATGAGCAGTTCTTC.

The rearrangement uses TRBV12-1 and TRBJ1-1. TRBV12-1 is noted as a pseudogene. This CDR3 is 16 amino acids long. The CDR3 is CASSTGRWNMNTEAFF. Here the CDR3 DNA reads TGTGCCAGCAGCACGGGACGGTGGAACATGAACACTGAAGCTTTCTTT.

This clone showed up just once. For the CDR3, the DNA is TGCGCCAGCAGCCGGAACAGGGGGGACACCGGGGAGCTGTTTTTT. This codes for CASSRNRGDTGELFF. V usage is TRBV5-1 and J usage is TRBJ2-2, with 8 bases fitting TRBD1. CDR3 length equals 15 residues. Germline CDR1 is SGHRS and CDR2 is YFSETQ. Trimming at V came to 4 bases and at J to 3 bases, leaving 5 bases not matched to a gene.

This clone was detected once. The chain links TRBV5-1 to TRBJ1-1; D not certain. CDR1 SGHRS and CDR2 YFSETQ come from the germline V gene. The ends were cut back, 0 bases at V and 5 bases at J, with 14 bases in the middle. This CDR3 has 15 amino acids. CDR3 protein: CASSLVTPLWTEAFF. The CDR3 nucleotides read TGCGCCAGCAGCTTGGTGACACCCTTGTGGACTGAAGCTTTCTTT.

This chain uses TRBV29-1 with TRBJ2-2; 13 bases agree with TRBD2. The trim removed 6 bases at V and 0 bases at J, leaving 4 bases unmatched. This CDR3 has 16 amino acids. Germline-derived CDR1 and CDR2 are SQVTM and ANQGSEA. The CDR3 here is CSVPGLAGTNTGELFF. The CDR3 region has the DNA TGCAGCGTCCCGGGACTAGCGGGAACGAACACCGGGGAGCTGTTTTTT.

The chain combines TRBV7-6 with TRBJ2-7, with 7 bases identical to TRBD1. Germline V gene data show CDR1 as SGHVS and CDR2 as FNYEAQ. CDR3 length: 15 residues. V was pared by 1 base and J by 2 bases, with 5 bases of the junction left unmatched. The CDR3 DNA sequence: TGTGCCAGCAGCTTAGGGACAGGACCGACCTACGAGCAGTACTTC. Translating it yields CASSLGTGPTYEQYF.

Turning to this clone: The same CDR3 can be traced to other DNA sequences in this sample. The chain links TRBV4-3 to TRBJ2-7; 11 nucleotides line up with TRBD2. J was trimmed by 0 bases and V by 4 bases; bases with no gene match: 2. CDR1 LGHNA and CDR2 YSLEER come from the germline V gene. This CDR3 spans 15 amino acids. CDR3 sequence reads: CASSRTSGSSYEQYF. The CDR3 DNA is TGCGCCAGCAGCCGCACTAGCGGGAGCTCCTACGAGCAGTACTTC.

This rearrangement joins TRBV30 to TRBJ2-3; D might be TRBD2 (6 bases). The germline CDR1 and CDR2 sequences are GTSNPN and SVGIG (reference sequence). Between the trimmed V and J ends, which lost 4 bases and 0 bases, there was a span of 14 bases. The length of the CDR3 is 15 residues. The CDR3 nucleotides are TGTGCCTGGACGCGGGGCGCTCCTAGCACAGATACGCAGTATTTT. It translates to CAWTRGAPSTDTQYF.

The chain carries TRBV6-1 and TRBJ1-2; D unclear. The CDR3 runs 15 residues. V lost 3 bases and J 2 bases, leaving 13 bases between the germline ends. Germline V gives CDR1 MNHNS, CDR2 SASEGT. CDR3 in amino acids: CASSESWGSNYGYTF. CDR3 coding DNA: TGTGCCAGCAGTGAGTCCTGGGGATCCAACTATGGCTACACCTTC.

This clone was picked up one time. CDR3 nucleotides: TGCAGCGCCCGACAGGGAATGATTTACGAGCAGTACTTC. Amino acid sequence: CSARQGMIYEQYF. V gene TRBV29-1 combines with J gene TRBJ2-7; 7 nucleotides line up with TRBD1. J lost 4 bases, V lost 7 bases, and 10 bases had no gene match. Looked up from germline, CDR1 is SQVTM and CDR2 is ANQGSEA. CDR3 length: 13 amino acids.

J is TRBJ2-3 and V is TRBV9, with 8 bases fitting TRBD2. CDR1 SGDLS and CDR2 YYNGEE come from the germline V gene. V lost 3 bases and J lost 4; bases outside the gene matches: 7. The CDR3 has 15 residues. The CDR3 sequence: CASSESGRVPDTQYF. CDR3 in DNA: TGTGCCAGCAGCGAAAGCGGGAGAGTCCCAGATACGCAGTATTTT.

The rearrangement uses TRBV7-2 and TRBJ2-3, with no clear D. V lost 4 bases and J 4 bases, leaving 12 bases between the germline ends. Looked up from germline, CDR1 is SGHTA and CDR2 is FQGNSA. CDR3 length: 14 amino acids. The CDR3 loop reads CASSSLGRPDTQYF. The CDR3, as DNA: TGTGCCAGCAGCTCCCTCGGTCGGCCAGATACGCAGTATTTT. The whole variable domain, filled in from reference TRBV7-2 and TRBJ2-3, reads GAGVSQSPSNKVTEKGKDVELRCDPISGHTALYWYRQSLGQGLEFLIYFQGNSAPDKSGLPSDRFSAERTGGSVSTLTIQRTQQEDSAVYLCASSSLGRPDTQYFGPGTRLTVL.

The chain links TRBV5-4 to TRBJ1-2, with 8 bases matching TRBD1. From germline, CDR1 is SGHNT and CDR2 YYREEE (reference sequence). Trimming took 4 bases from V and 2 from J; bases not matched to a gene: 19. The CDR3 runs 19 residues. The chain's CDR3 is CASSKPAFQGAGENYGYTF. The CDR3 bases are TGTGCCAGCAGCAAACCCGCGTTCCAGGGGGCAGGTGAGAACTATGGCTACACCTTC.

V usage is TRBV19 and J usage is TRBJ2-7; D tentatively fits TRBD1 or TRBD2 (5 bases each). The V end lost 7 bases, the J end lost 4 bases, and 23 bases lay between the germline ends. This CDR3 contains 16 residues. In germline, CDR1 is LNHDA, CDR2 SQIVND (reference sequence). CDR3 sequence reads: CASTPKGVTGTYEQYF. The DNA of the CDR3 is TGTGCCAGTACCCCCAAAGGTGTCACCGGGACGTACGAGCAGTACTTC.

V and J are TRBV5-1 and TRBJ2-3, with 13 bases aligning to TRBD2. CDR1 SGHRS and CDR2 YFSETQ come from the germline V gene. The CDR3 contains 17 residues. Germline trimming cut 4 bases from V and 6 bases from J; bases unmatched to any gene: 11. The CDR3 loop is CASSPGRTSGSGDTQYF. In DNA form, the CDR3 reads TGCGCCAGCAGCCCGGGGCGGACTAGCGGGAGTGGGGATACGCAGTATTTT.

The chain joins TRBV5-1 to TRBJ2-7, with 9 positions matching TRBD2. The CDR3 totals 15 residues. Germline CDR1 SGHRS, CDR2 YFSETQ. Germline trimming cut 3 bases from V and 2 bases from J; bases unmatched to any gene: 6. The CDR3 reads CASSSLAGETYEQYF. The DNA for the CDR3 is TGCGCCAGCAGCTCCTTAGCGGGGGAAACCTACGAGCAGTACTTC.

In this sample, this clone turned up a few times. CDR3 coding DNA: TGTGCCAGCAGGCGGAGGGGGCTCGATAATTCACCCCTCCACTTT. This codes for CASRRRGLDNSPLHF. The chain carries TRBV2 and TRBJ1-6; 7 bases fit TRBD1. V shed 6 bases and J 5 bases; nucleotides not matched to a gene: 7. The CDR3 has 15 residues. Germline CDR1 is SNHLY and CDR2 is FYNNEI.

This clone occurred once. CDR3 bases: TGTGCCAGCAGCGTTACAGGGCTGGTATTTGGCGCCATATATTTT. As protein: CASSVTGLVFGAIYF. The V gene is TRBV11-2, the J gene TRBJ1-3; D is possibly TRBD1 (6 bases). With 5 bases removed from V and 11 bases from J, the gap between germline ends came to 22 bases. The CDR3 has 15 amino acids. Germline loops: CDR1 SGHAT, CDR2 FQNNGV.

The chain combines TRBV7-8 with TRBJ1-1; no reliable D call. Germline V gene lookup returns CDR1 SGHVS and CDR2 FQNEAQ. This CDR3 spans 13 amino acids. V gave up 8 bases and J gave up 6 bases, with 16 bases separating them. CDR3 sequence reads: CASRLKLEAEAFF. The DNA for the CDR3 is TGTGCCAGCCGATTAAAACTGGAGGCTGAAGCTTTCTTT.

This chain joins TRBV27 and TRBJ2-7; D is unclear. The ends were cut back, 5 bases at V and 6 bases at J, with 20 bases in the middle. This CDR3 contains 15 residues. Germline lookup yields CDR1 MNHEY and CDR2 SMNVEV (reference sequence). The CDR3 DNA is TGTGCCAGCAGTCCAACCCAGAGTCAAGAATCCGAGCAGTACTTC. This codes for CASSPTQSQESEQYF.

V is TRBV9 and J is TRBJ2-3; 8 bases map to TRBD2. The CDR3 consists of 15 residues. The trim removed 3 bases at V and 3 bases at J, leaving 6 bases unmatched. The germline CDR1 and CDR2 sequences are SGDLS and YYNGEE. The CDR3 loop is CASSARREATDTQYF. In DNA, the CDR3 is TGTGCCAGCAGCGCCAGGCGGGAGGCGACAGATACGCAGTATTTT.

The chain joins TRBV21-1 to TRBJ1-1; TRBD1 is the table's D call, not checked against the DNA. TRBV21-1 is tagged as a pseudogene. This CDR3 comprises 15 residues. CDR3 DNA: TGTGCCAGCAGCACGAGGACAGGAGGCTGGACTGAAGCTTTCTTT. Residues: CASSTRTGGWTEAFF.

This clone was counted a single time. The chain is built from TRBV19 and TRBJ2-5; 13 bases line up with TRBD2. The germline V gene encodes CDR1 LNHDA and CDR2 SQIVND (reference sequence). The V segment lost 3 bases and the J segment 4 bases; nucleotides outside the gene matches: 11. The CDR3 is made up of 18 amino acids. In DNA, the CDR3 is TGTGCCAGTAGTATGCTAATTCGGACTAGCGGGGGCCGAGAGACCCAGTACTTC. It is translated as CASSMLIRTSGGRETQYF. Using reference TRBV19 and TRBJ2-5 for the parts outside the CDR3, the full variable domain is DGGITQSPKYLFRKEGQNVTLSCEQNLNHDAMYWYRQDPGQGLRLIYYSQIVNDFQKGDIAEGYSVSREKKESFPLTVTSAQKNPTAFYLCASSMLIRTSGGRETQYFGPGTRLLVL.

The chain uses TRBV18 and TRBJ1-2; maybe TRBD1 (5 bases). This CDR3 comprises 16 residues. The germline V gene encodes CDR1 KGHSH and CDR2 LQKENI. Trimming took off 3 bases at V and 4 bases at J, with 18 bases between the two ends. CDR3 in amino acids: CASSPQSGALVYGYTF. CDR3 in DNA: TGTGCCAGCTCACCTCAGTCCGGGGCTTTAGTCTATGGCTACACCTTC.

Only one count was recorded for this clone. Additional DNA sequences in this sample encode the identical CDR3. The genes are TRBV20-1 and TRBJ2-5; D ambiguous. The ends were cut back, 5 bases at V and 4 bases at J, with 8 bases in the middle. In germline, CDR1 is DFQATT, CDR2 SNEGSKA (reference sequence). The CDR3 consists of 11 residues. The CDR3 loop reads CSALLGETQYF. The CDR3 region has the DNA TGCAGTGCTCTCCTTGGAGAGACCCAGTACTTC.

The V call is TRBV29-1, the J call TRBJ1-2, with D unresolved. V was cut by 6 bases and J by 0 bases, with 8 bases left in between. The CDR3 length is 12 residues. In germline, CDR1 is SQVTM, CDR2 ANQGSEA. The CDR3 DNA reads TGCAGCGTAGTACTTTCTAACTATGGCTACACCTTC. Translated: CSVVLSNYGYTF. Based on the CDR3 plus reference TRBV29-1 and TRBJ1-2, the full variable domain is SAVISQKPSRDICQRGTSLTIQCQVDSQVTMMFWYRQQPGQSLTLIATANQGSEATYESGFVIDKFPISRPNLTFSTLTVSNMSPEDSSIYLCSVVLSNYGYTFGSGTRLTVV.

The chain uses TRBV5-6 and TRBJ2-7; TRBD2 might be the D (5 bases). V shed 0 bases and J shed 5 bases, with 12 bases lying between them. This CDR3 is 14 amino acids long. Germline values: CDR1 SGHDT, CDR2 YYEEEE. CDR3 sequence (DNA): TGTGCCAGCAGCTTGGAGAGGGTATTCCACGAGCAGTACTTC. Translated, it gives CASSLERVFHEQYF.